This T cell receptor (beta chain) was recorded in a study of graft-versus-host responses after intestinal transplantation (dated by TCRdb to about 2021). Looking at the study overall: The transplants that recipients received were multivisceral, liver-intestinal, or isolated intestinal. Every recipient was given anti-thymocyte globulin induction, followed by roughly 3 years of maintenance tacrolimus and steroids. After intestinal transplantation, graft-versus-host and host-versus-graft alloreactive T cell clones were followed in the graft, circulation and bone marrow using bulk TCR-beta CDR3 sequencing. To identify alloreactive clones, pre-transplant mixed lymphocyte reaction products were sequenced and then compared with unstimulated pre-transplant donor and recipient T cells. The cohort enrolled around 25 intestinal transplant recipients including one retransplant, and a few patients lacking pretransplant specimens were excluded. A peak of at least 4% donor T cells among recipient peripheral blood mononuclear cells was the definition used for donor T cell macrochimerism. Rather than going through the commercial service, samples from a few later patients were sequenced in-house on an Illumina MiSeq and processed with MiXCR. What the study reported, not specific to this receptor: GvH clones turned up in recipient bone marrow, with some appearing earlier in ileal mucosa or blood, a pattern consistent with an intestinal mucosal origin. Early after transplant, peak levels of circulating GvH clones were associated with declines in HvG clones. Patients with donor T cell macrochimerism had high GvH to HvG T cell clonal ratios in their allografts. The relatively low number and heterogeneity of intestinal transplant patients limited the conclusions.

In regard to this clone: Its antigen target is currently unknown. Base qualities are not at hand, and no much larger clone is one base apart.

The library was generated by the immunoSEQ multiplex PCR assay. High-throughput TCR-beta CDR3 sequencing of genomic DNA from most patients was performed by Adaptive Biotechnologies. The source study handled its data this way. TCR sequencing data for around 19 patients were retrieved from Adaptive's ImmunoSEQ software; three other patients were processed with MiXCR and VDJtools. CDR3 nucleotide sequences shared between donor and recipient were removed because the origin of such sequences could not be assigned. Alloreactive clones required at least 2-fold expansion over unstimulated cells and minimum CFSE-low frequency of 0.002% (template counts) or 0.001% (read counts). Clones detected in sequenced pre-transplant spleen, lymph node, or MLR CFSE-low populations of the donor or recipient were defined as mappable. The cumulative frequency of alloreactive clones was calculated as a percentage of all sequences, weighted by copy number. The clones in this table, taken by TCRdb from immuneACCESS, are in-frame only. Not every clone is retained; where verified, under half of the shortfall comes from an unresolved V gene, and the cause of the rest is unknown. Clonal size and the V and J genes are those of that table, whereas D and trimming came from the DNA. The sample table holds roughly 12,000 clones, of which around four fifths were seen once. The biggest ten clones account for roughly 50% of the sample.

Blood samples were collected up to 4 times in the first month after transplant and then at least monthly when available. Sequenced material: PBMCs, taken approximately 120 days after transplant. This receptor was taken from a human patient who received an intestinal transplant, so some T cells may come from the graft donor.

The DNA is TGTGCCAGCAGCGTAGTGGGACAGGGTGGCGAGCAGTACTTC. This gives the protein CASSVVGQGGEQYF. The rearranged chain carries TRBV9 and TRBJ2-5, with 9 bases aligning to TRBD1. The J call may not be correct, given that the DNA end is closer to TRBJ2-7. The germline V gene gives CDR1 as SGDLS and CDR2 as YYNGEE. The CDR3, cysteine through phenylalanine, is 14 amino acids long. The kept DNA is CDR3 alone, 42 bases in frame from the first base.